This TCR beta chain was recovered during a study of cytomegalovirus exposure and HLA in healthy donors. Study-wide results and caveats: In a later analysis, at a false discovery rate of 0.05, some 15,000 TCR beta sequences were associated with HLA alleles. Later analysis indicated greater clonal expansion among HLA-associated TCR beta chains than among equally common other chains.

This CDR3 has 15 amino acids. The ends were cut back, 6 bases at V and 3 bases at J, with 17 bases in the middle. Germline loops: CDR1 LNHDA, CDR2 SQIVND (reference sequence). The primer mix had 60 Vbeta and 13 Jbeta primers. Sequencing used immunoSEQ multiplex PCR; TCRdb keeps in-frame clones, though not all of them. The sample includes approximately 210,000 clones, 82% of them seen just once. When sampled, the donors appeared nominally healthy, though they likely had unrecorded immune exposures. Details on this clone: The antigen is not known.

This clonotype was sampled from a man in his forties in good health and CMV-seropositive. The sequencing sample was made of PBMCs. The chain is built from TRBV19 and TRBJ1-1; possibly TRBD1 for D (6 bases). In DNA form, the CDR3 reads TGTGCCAGTAGCCCTCAGGGGTCCCGGGACACTGAAGCTTTCTTT. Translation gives CASSPQGSRDTEAFF. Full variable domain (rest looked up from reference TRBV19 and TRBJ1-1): DGGITQSPKYLFRKEGQNVTLSCEQNLNHDAMYWYRQDPGQGLRLIYYSQIVNDFQKGDIAEGYSVSREKKESFPLTVTSAQKNPTAFYLCASSPQGSRDTEAFFGQGTRLTVV.